This note documents a single T cell receptor beta chain sequence. V trimming: 1 base; J trimming: 8 bases; junction bases outside the gene matches: 4. This CDR3 spans 14 amino acids. CDR1 LNHNV and CDR2 YYDKDF come from the germline V gene (reference sequence). A second PCR, run for about 7 to 11 cycles, used a sample-barcoded 5' primer plus a J-beta primer mix. One entry per CDR3 protein, called by TCRdb with MiXCR from the 5' RACE reads. The sample holds about 640,000 distinct CDR3 sequences, 58% seen once. The data are from a study of blood T cells in healthy people across ages. The sequencing sample was made of blood. The chain employs TRBV15 and TRBJ1-5; 8 nucleotides line up with TRBD1. This receptor was taken from a man aged 55 to 70 in good health. In nucleotides, the CDR3 is TGTGCCACCAGCAGAGGACAGGGGAAGGAGCCCCAGCATTTT. Protein: CATSRGQGKEPQHF.